These 26 T cell receptor beta chains were sequenced from one sample in a study of long-term antiretroviral therapy in people with HIV. With survey level as its setting, the immunoSEQ assay was v3.0. Sequenced by immunoSEQ multiplex PCR; TCRdb stores in-frame clones only, minus some. In the table there are about 24,000 clones, 90% to 95% of which are singletons. Here the sequenced sample was unsorted PBMCs, taken 4.9 years after starting antiretroviral therapy. Receptors were obtained from a woman aged 45-65 years with HIV.

The V call is TRBV5-4, the J call TRBJ2-7; possible D gene TRBD2, 5 bases. Trimming took 6 bases from V and 3 from J, leaving 13 bases between them. Germline lookup yields CDR1 SGHNT and CDR2 YYREEE (reference sequence). CDR3 length: 13 amino acids. Here the CDR3 reads CASNVLGVYEQYF. CDR3 DNA: TGTGCCAGCAATGTGTTGGGAGTCTACGAGCAGTACTTC.

The rearrangement uses TRBV19 and TRBJ1-1; D is possibly TRBD1 (5 bases). Germline CDR1 reads LNHDA; CDR2 reads SQIVND (reference sequence). The CDR3 runs to 14 residues. V was trimmed by 7 bases and J by 11 bases, leaving 23 bases between them. CDR3: CASNPYRLAGNAFF. CDR3 nucleotide sequence: TGTGCCAGTAACCCCTACCGATTGGCAGGGAATGCTTTCTTT.

The chain has TRBV7-8 and TRBJ2-7, with D perhaps matching TRBD1 or TRBD2 (5 bases each). The length of the CDR3 is 15 residues. V lost 1 base and J 7 bases, leaving 17 bases between the germline ends. Looked up from germline, CDR1 is SGHVS and CDR2 is FQNEAQ. The CDR3, as DNA: TGTGCCAGCAGCTTAGAGCCAGCGGTAGGGGATGAGCAGTACTTC. It yields the protein CASSLEPAVGDEQYF.

The CDR3 sequence: CASSIADRQGQPQHF. As DNA, the CDR3 is TGTGCCAGTAGTATAGCGGACAGGCAGGGGCAGCCCCAGCATTTT. The chain couples TRBV19 to TRBJ1-5, with TRBD1 identical over 7 bases. The CDR3 covers 15 residues. The junction had 7 bases not matched to a gene; V was cut back by 1 base and J by 7 bases. Germline values: CDR1 LNHDA, CDR2 SQIVND (reference sequence).

The rearrangement uses TRBV2 and TRBJ2-5, with D unresolved. The CDR3 runs to 13 residues. The germline gives CDR1 SNHLY, CDR2 FYNNEI. V gave up 7 bases and J gave up 1 base, with 10 bases separating them. The CDR3 is CASTVQTQETQYF. CDR3 nucleotide sequence: TGTGCCAGCACAGTGCAGACCCAAGAGACCCAGTACTTC.

The chain couples TRBV6-1 to TRBJ1-2; 8 positions match TRBD1. V was clipped by 7 bases and J by 3 bases; unmatched bases: 4. The CDR3 loop spans 13 amino acids. Germline CDR1 reads MNHNS; CDR2 reads SASEGT. The CDR3 sequence is CASTLTGDYGYTF. The CDR3 bases are TGTGCCAGCACCTTGACAGGGGACTATGGCTACACCTTC.

The genes are TRBV28 and TRBJ2-7; 8 nucleotides line up with TRBD2. The CDR3 consists of 14 residues. J lost 4 bases, V lost 2 bases, and 4 bases had no gene match. Germline V gene data show CDR1 as MDHEN and CDR2 as SYDVKM. The CDR3 here is CASSLAGGGYEQYF. CDR3 nucleotides: TGTGCCAGCAGTTTAGCGGGGGGCGGGTACGAGCAGTACTTC.

This chain connects TRBV30 to TRBJ2-1; 9 nucleotides align to TRBD2. Germline CDR1 GTSNPN, CDR2 SVGIG (reference sequence). The CDR3 sequence is 15 residues long. V shed 2 bases and J 8 bases; nucleotides not matched to a gene: 10. CDR3 in DNA: TGTGCCTGGAGTCCGACTAGCGGACTTACCTATGAGCAGTTCTTC. It translates to CAWSPTSGLTYEQFF. Drawing the rest from reference TRBV30 and TRBJ2-1, the complete variable domain is SQTIHQWPATLVQPVGSPLSLECTVEGTSNPNLYWYRQAAGRGLQLLFYSVGIGQISSEVPQNLSASRPQDRQFILSSKKLLLSDSGFYLCAWSPTSGLTYEQFFGPGTRLTVL.

This clone was observed a handful of times. The gene calls are TRBV7-2 and TRBJ1-5, with 7 bases lining up with TRBD1. The CDR3 runs 14 residues. The ends lost 5 bases at V and 10 bases at J; junction bases unmatched: 11. Germline V CDR1 and CDR2: SGHTA, FQGNSA. The DNA for the CDR3 is TGTGCCAGCAGCCCCTCAGGGGGGCCGAAACCCCAGCATTTT. It codes for CASSPSGGPKPQHF.

The J gene is TRBJ2-1, the V gene TRBV4-3; D is possibly TRBD2 (5 bases). The CDR3 covers 15 residues. Trimming pared 4 bases from V and 4 bases from J, leaving 14 bases between. CDR1 LGHNA and CDR2 YSLEER come from the germline V gene. The CDR3 spells CASSRGEEGYNEQFF. CDR3 DNA sequence: TGCGCCAGCAGCCGAGGCGAAGAGGGATACAATGAGCAGTTCTTC.

This rearrangement joins TRBV28 to TRBJ1-5; unclear D gene. The V and J ends lost 6 bases and 6 bases respectively, with 9 bases between them. This CDR3 is 12 amino acids long. Germline loops: CDR1 MDHEN, CDR2 SYDVKM. Here the CDR3 DNA reads TGTGCCAGCAGATTCATCGGTCAGCCCCAGCATTTT. Amino acids: CASRFIGQPQHF.

CDR3 in DNA: TGTGCCAGTACAGGGGGGGGGATGAACACTGAAGCTTTCTTT. Its translation: CASTGGGMNTEAFF. The chain links TRBV28 to TRBJ1-1, with TRBD1 identical over 8 bases. Germline assignment: CDR1 MDHEN and CDR2 SYDVKM. Unmatched junction bases numbered 6, after V lost 9 bases and J lost 0 bases. The CDR3 length is 14 residues.

The chain links TRBV6-5 to TRBJ2-7; 10 bases fit TRBD2. The CDR3 contains 13 residues. Germline assignment: CDR1 MNHEY and CDR2 SVGAGI. The V gene end was trimmed by 7 bases and the J gene end by 4 bases; junction bases not matched to a gene: 4. The CDR3 nucleotides are TGTGCCAGCACCGCTAGCGGGAGTTACGAGCAGTACTTC. Amino acid sequence: CASTASGSYEQYF.

V gene TRBV11-2 combines with J gene TRBJ2-4; D uncertain. V was cut by 3 bases and J by 0 bases, with 21 bases left in between. This CDR3 is 19 amino acids long. The germline gives CDR1 SGHAT, CDR2 FQNNGV. CDR3 bases: TGTGCCAGCAGCTTCTTCTCTGCCTCCGAGTCTTTAGCCAAAAACATTCAGTACTTC. It is translated as CASSFFSASESLAKNIQYF.

The V call is TRBV5-6, the J call TRBJ2-7; D perhaps matches TRBD1 (6 bases). Between the trimmed V and J ends, which lost 3 bases and 3 bases, there was a span of 13 bases. Germline CDR1 SGHDT, CDR2 YYEEEE. The CDR3 has 14 amino acids. The CDR3: CASSSAGTIYEQYF. As DNA, the CDR3 is TGTGCCAGCAGCTCAGCCGGGACAATCTACGAGCAGTACTTC.

This clone showed up just a few times. V and J are TRBV19 and TRBJ2-2; 8 nucleotides agree with TRBD2. There are 15 residues in the CDR3. Germline V gene data show CDR1 as LNHDA and CDR2 as SQIVND (reference sequence). Trimming took 3 bases from V and 0 from J; bases not matched to a gene: 0. CDR3 DNA: TGTGCCAGTAGTATGGGACTAGCGAACACCGGGGAGCTGTTTTTT. Translated: CASSMGLANTGELFF.

J is TRBJ1-3 and V is TRBV4-1, with D maybe TRBD1 (5 bases). Germline values: CDR1 MGHRA, CDR2 YSYEKL. This CDR3 comprises 16 residues. V lost 0 bases, J lost 2 bases, and 11 bases lay in between. The CDR3 region has the DNA TGCGCCAGCAGCCAAGACACAGTAGGGGCTGGAAACACCATATATTTT. It encodes CASSQDTVGAGNTIYF.

The chain links TRBV6-5 to TRBJ1-1; possible D gene TRBD1, 5 bases. V was pared by 0 bases and J by 8 bases, with 13 bases between. Germline V CDR1 and CDR2: MNHEY, SVGAGI. The CDR3 has 14 residues. CDR3 DNA sequence: TGTGCCAGCAGTTACTCGATGCAGGGCCTAGAAGCTTTCTTT. It codes for CASSYSMQGLEAFF.

The chain joins TRBV11-2 to TRBJ2-2; tentatively, D is TRBD2 (6 bases). The CDR3 runs 16 residues. CDR1 and CDR2 (germline): SGHAT, FQNNGV. The ends were cut back, 5 bases at V and 0 bases at J, with 13 bases in the middle. The CDR3 sequence: CASSRRLGTNTGELFF. In nucleotides, the CDR3 is TGTGCCAGCAGCCGACGACTAGGAACGAACACCGGGGAGCTGTTTTTT.

CDR3 sequence reads: CASNPITGGEAFF. CDR3 nucleotide sequence: TGTGCCAGTAACCCAATAACAGGGGGTGAAGCTTTCTTT. The J gene is TRBJ1-1, the V gene TRBV19; 8 bases match TRBD1. The CDR3 has 13 residues. From germline, CDR1 is LNHDA and CDR2 SQIVND (reference sequence). The ends lost 7 bases at V and 7 bases at J; junction bases unmatched: 8.

The CDR3 bases are TGTGCCAGCACCCGGGGAGGTTCTTACTACGAGCAGTACTTC. Its protein product is CASTRGGSYYEQYF. This sequence joins TRBV28 and TRBJ2-7; D might be TRBD2 (6 bases). In germline, CDR1 is MDHEN, CDR2 SYDVKM. The CDR3 sequence is 14 residues long. V was cut by 7 bases and J by 3 bases, with 16 bases left in between.

CDR3 protein: CASSLNDEGYTF. CDR3 DNA: TGTGCCAGCAGCTTAAACGACGAGGGCTACACCTTC. The V gene is TRBV7-9, the J gene TRBJ1-2; D is unclear. The length of the CDR3 is 12 residues. V was cut by 2 bases and J by 8 bases, with 9 bases left in between. CDR1 is SEHNR and CDR2 is FQNEAQ in the germline V gene (reference sequence).

J is TRBJ1-3 and V is TRBV15; D possibly corresponds to TRBD1 (6 bases). V was trimmed by 7 bases and J by 4 bases, leaving 11 bases between them. The germline V gene has CDR1 LNHNV and CDR2 YYDKDF (reference sequence). The CDR3 length is 13 residues. The CDR3 DNA is TGTGCCACCACCCCGGACAGAGGAAACACCATATATTTT. Translated, it gives CATTPDRGNTIYF.

The chain joins TRBV5-1 to TRBJ2-5, with D unclear. The V end was cut by 1 base, the J end by 2 bases, with 9 bases between. Germline V CDR1 and CDR2: SGHRS, YFSETQ. The CDR3 length is 14 residues. CDR3 amino acids: CASSLYWDQETQYF. As DNA, the CDR3 is TGCGCCAGCAGCTTGTACTGGGATCAAGAGACCCAGTACTTC.

The chain recombines TRBV18 with TRBJ2-3; 7 bases align to TRBD2. CDR1 and CDR2 from the germline V gene are KGHSH and LQKENI. The CDR3 totals 17 residues. Germline trimming cut 2 bases from V and 2 bases from J; bases unmatched to any gene: 10. This CDR3 reads CASSPGLPGGPTDTQYF. The CDR3 DNA follows: TGTGCCAGCTCACCAGGCCTTCCGGGAGGTCCCACAGATACGCAGTATTTT.

The J gene is TRBJ2-3, the V gene TRBV11-3; a possible D gene is TRBD2 (6 bases). The CDR3 consists of 15 residues. CDR1 SGHNT and CDR2 YENEEA come from the germline V gene. Trimming cost V 2 bases and J 2 bases, with 11 bases left between them. The CDR3 region has the DNA TGTGCCAGCAGCTTACTCCCGGGAGACACAGATACGCAGTATTTT. Translated, it gives CASSLLPGDTDTQYF.